The clone carrying this T cell receptor (beta chain) was recorded only once. Its antigen is currently unknown. The source of the sample is a study of long-term antiretroviral therapy in people with HIV. Sequencing used immunoSEQ v3.0 at survey level. Measured with immunoSEQ multiplex PCR; TCRdb has only the in-frame clones, and not every one. The table includes under 25,000 clones, around three quarters detected once. From germline, CDR1 is MNHNY and CDR2 SVGAGI (reference sequence). The CDR3 has 13 amino acids. Trimming took 0 bases from V and 3 from J, leaving 6 bases between them. Study conclusions and caveats: From about 2003 to 2018, blood was obtained, possibly while participants received older ART regimens. Post-ART diversity increased but stayed below transplant donor controls. Repertoire composition at all time points was dominated by clones that had expanded before ART. Spans of CDR3 length were tighter for HIV repertoires than for controls.

The sequence came from a woman aged 40 to 50 with HIV. The V and J genes are TRBV6-6 and TRBJ2-7; D remains unclear. Sequenced here: unsorted PBMCs, sampled 0.5 years after starting antiretroviral therapy. As DNA, the CDR3 is TGTGCCAGCAGTTACTCGTCTAGCTACGAGCAGTACTTC. It yields the protein CASSYSSSYEQYF.